This record looks at one T cell receptor (beta chain) sequence and its context. The antigen remains unidentified. V lost 4 bases and J lost 7, with 7 bases in between. CDR3 length: 12 residues. CDR1 is MGHDK and CDR2 is SYGVNS in the germline V gene. The sample is drawn from a study of T cell repertoires in cytomegalovirus infection. Overall study: Signatures in public TCR beta sequences pointed to both CMV infection and matching HLA type.

TCRdb ran MiXCR on the reads and lists one entry per CDR3 protein. Of about 890,000 distinct CDR3 sequences in the sample, approximately 32% were seen once. Study conclusions and caveats: Summed frequency of shared TCR beta families picked out CMV carriers who also had the relevant HLA.

This sequence originates from a human donor in good health (CMV status not recorded). Some clones in this sample may be carry-over from other donors' samples. This chain links TRBV25-1 with TRBJ1-4, with no clear D. The sequencing used cultured CD8+ T cells from PBMCs, collected from culture after CMV antigen stimulation. CDR3 DNA: TGTGCCAGCAGTGCCCCGAGTGAAAAACTGTTTTTT. Protein product: CASSAPSEKLFF.